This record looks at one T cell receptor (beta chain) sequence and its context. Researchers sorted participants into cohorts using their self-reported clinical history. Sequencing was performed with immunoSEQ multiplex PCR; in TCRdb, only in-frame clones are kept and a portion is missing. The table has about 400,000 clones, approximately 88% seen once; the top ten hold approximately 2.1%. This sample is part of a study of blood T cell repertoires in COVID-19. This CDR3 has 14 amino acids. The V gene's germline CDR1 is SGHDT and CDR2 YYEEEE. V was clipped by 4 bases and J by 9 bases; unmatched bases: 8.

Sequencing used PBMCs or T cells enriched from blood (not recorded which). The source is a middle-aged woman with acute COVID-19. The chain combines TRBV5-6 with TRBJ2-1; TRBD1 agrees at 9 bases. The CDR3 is CASSQRTGAGEQFF. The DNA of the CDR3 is TGTGCCAGCAGCCAACGGACAGGGGCGGGTGAGCAGTTCTTC.